Listed here are 18 T cell receptor beta chains from one sample, sequenced in a study of shared clonotypes between healthy human individuals. Sequenced by immunoSEQ multiplex PCR; TCRdb stores in-frame clones only, minus some. The sample carries nearly 750,000 clones, over 60% recorded once. The sequenced sample consisted of memory CD4+ T cells sorted from blood. Subset specified: CD45RA-negative fraction. The receptors stem from a woman in her 30s in good health.

A word on this clone: The sample holds other DNA sequences that translate to the same CDR3. V gene TRBV6-1 combines with J gene TRBJ2-3; TRBD1 matches at 8 bases. Germline lookup yields CDR1 MNHNS and CDR2 SASEGT. The CDR3 has 14 residues. The junction had 3 bases not matched to a gene; V was cut back by 6 bases and J by 1 base. The CDR3 loop is CASRPGQGTDTQYF. The CDR3 DNA sequence: TGTGCCAGCAGACCGGGACAGGGCACAGATACGCAGTATTTT.

This chain uses TRBV2 with TRBJ2-2, with 9 bases matching TRBD1. The CDR3 covers 16 residues. Germline CDR1 reads SNHLY; CDR2 reads FYNNEI. V dropped 1 base and J dropped 7; count of bases not matched to a gene: 7. The CDR3 DNA sequence: TGTGCCAGCAGTGAAGGCGGGACAGGGAGGATCGGGGAGCTGTTTTTT. Its translation: CASSEGGTGRIGELFF.

This clone has only one observation. The chain links TRBV11-2 to TRBJ2-3; 12 bases match TRBD2. V was pared by 3 bases and J by 0 bases, with 4 bases of the junction left unmatched. The germline CDR1 and CDR2 sequences are SGHAT and FQNNGV. The CDR3 covers 17 residues. In DNA, the CDR3 is TGTGCCAGCAGCTTCCTCGGGACTAGCGGGAGCACAGATACGCAGTATTTT. This codes for CASSFLGTSGSTDTQYF.

The chain links TRBV7-2 to TRBJ2-5, with 11 bases that match TRBD2. J was trimmed by 5 bases and V by 2 bases; bases with no gene match: 4. Germline V gene data show CDR1 as SGHTA and CDR2 as FQGNSA. This CDR3 spans 15 amino acids. Here the CDR3 DNA reads TGTGCCAGCAGCTTAATAGCGGGAGGGCCCGAGACCCAGTACTTC. The encoded protein is CASSLIAGGPETQYF. Full variable domain (rest looked up from reference TRBV7-2 and TRBJ2-5): GAGVSQSPSNKVTEKGKDVELRCDPISGHTALYWYRQSLGQGLEFLIYFQGNSAPDKSGLPSDRFSAERTGGSVSTLTIQRTQQEDSAVYLCASSLIAGGPETQYFGPGTRLLVL.

V usage is TRBV10-1 and J usage is TRBJ2-7; possibly TRBD1 for D (5 bases). This CDR3 has 13 residues. Germline-derived CDR1 and CDR2 are WNHNN and SYGVQD (reference sequence). The germline V and J ends were trimmed by 5 bases and 6 bases, with 14 bases remaining between them. Written as DNA, the CDR3 is TGCGCCAGCAGTCCTTCAGGGTACGGCGAGCAGTACTTC. It is translated as CASSPSGYGEQYF.

The rearrangement uses TRBV6-6 and TRBJ2-7, with D hard to call. CDR1 MNHNY and CDR2 SVGAGI come from the germline V gene (reference sequence). V was cut by 2 bases and J by 5 bases, with 16 bases left in between. This CDR3 region has 15 residues. The CDR3 DNA is TGTGCCAGCAGTTACCCTGGGGTGGGGTTGAACGAGCAGTACTTC. Encoded protein: CASSYPGVGLNEQYF.

This clone has a count of ten or more. The chain is built from TRBV29-1 and TRBJ1-4, with a tentative D call TRBD1 (6 bases). This CDR3 comprises 12 residues. V was pared by 6 bases and J by 6 bases, with 11 bases between. Germline CDR1 SQVTM, CDR2 ANQGSEA. The CDR3 DNA is TGCAGCGTACAGGGTTTTGATGAAAAACTGTTTTTT. This translates into CSVQGFDEKLFF.

About this clone: A read error likely explains this, since a far larger clone differs by one base. Within the sample, other DNA sequences also encode this same CDR3. The genes are TRBV2 and TRBJ1-1; D not resolved. Germline values: CDR1 SNHLY, CDR2 FYNNEI. The V end was cut by 6 bases, the J end by 4 bases, with 15 bases between. The CDR3 runs to 14 residues. CDR3 loop: CASRDGRGSTEAFF. The CDR3 bases are TGTGCCAGCAGAGACGGGCGAGGGTCCACTGAAGCTTTCTTT.

The chain employs TRBV6-1 and TRBJ1-3, with D possibly TRBD1 on 5 matching bases. Germline loops: CDR1 MNHNS, CDR2 SASEGT. Trimming stripped 1 base from V and 2 bases from J, with 12 bases between. CDR3 length equals 16 residues. The CDR3: CASSEGGGGPGNTIYF. DNA for the CDR3: TGTGCCAGCAGTGAAGGGGGGGGAGGTCCTGGAAACACCATATATTTT.

The CDR3, as DNA: TGTGCCAGCAGCTCCTCCGGGTCATCGGAGACCCAGTACTTC. Translation gives CASSSSGSSETQYF. The genes are TRBV5-6 and TRBJ2-5; no clear D gene. There are 14 residues in the CDR3. Trimming took 3 bases from V and 5 from J, leaving 14 bases between them. The germline V gene encodes CDR1 SGHDT and CDR2 YYEEEE. Together with reference TRBV5-6 and TRBJ2-5, the CDR3 gives the full variable domain: DAGVTQSPTHLIKTRGQQVTLRCSPKSGHDTVSWYQQALGQGPQFIFQYYEEEERQRGNFPDRFSGHQFPNYSSELNVNALLLGDSALYLCASSSSGSSETQYFGPGTRLLVL.

The genes are TRBV6-1 and TRBJ1-1, with 10 bases that match TRBD1. Germline loops: CDR1 MNHNS, CDR2 SASEGT. The CDR3 is 14 residues long. V was clipped by 6 bases and J by 5 bases; unmatched bases: 6. The CDR3 DNA is TGTGCCAGCAGCGCCGGGACAGGGGCTACTGAAGCTTTCTTT. It yields the protein CASSAGTGATEAFF.

This clone was detected only a few times. The CDR3 DNA reads as TGTGCCAGTAGTATACAGGACGGACGCAATGAGCAGTTCTTC. Translating gives CASSIQDGRNEQFF. The chain recombines TRBV19 with TRBJ2-1; D ambiguous. V shed 2 bases and J shed 6 bases, with 11 bases lying between them. In germline, CDR1 is LNHDA, CDR2 SQIVND (reference sequence). This CDR3 has 14 residues.

About this clone itself: Distinct nucleotide sequences in the sample also encode this CDR3. The chain couples TRBV5-1 to TRBJ1-1, with 7 bases matching TRBD1. Germline V gene data show CDR1 as SGHRS and CDR2 as YFSETQ. The trim removed 0 bases at V and 3 bases at J, leaving 2 bases unmatched. The CDR3 length is 14 residues. CDR3 sequence (DNA): TGCGCCAGCAGCTTGGGACAGGGCTACACTGAAGCTTTCTTT. This gives the protein CASSLGQGYTEAFF.

V usage is TRBV30 and J usage is TRBJ2-2, with D hard to call. This CDR3 contains 15 residues. Trimming removed 3 bases from V and 7 bases from J, with 18 bases in between. The V gene's germline CDR1 is GTSNPN and CDR2 SVGIG (reference sequence). This chain's CDR3 is CAWRVGIRKGGELFF. CDR3 coding DNA: TGTGCCTGGAGAGTGGGGATAAGGAAGGGCGGGGAGCTGTTTTTT.

The genes are TRBV15 and TRBJ2-7, with 7 nucleotides matching TRBD2. Germline trimming cut 1 base from V and 4 bases from J; bases unmatched to any gene: 13. The germline gives CDR1 LNHNV, CDR2 YYDKDF (reference sequence). The CDR3 covers 17 residues. CDR3 protein: CATSRVDPREPGYEQYF. The DNA of the CDR3 is TGTGCCACCAGCAGAGTAGATCCGCGGGAGCCCGGATACGAGCAGTACTTC.

V gene TRBV6-1 combines with J gene TRBJ1-5; D uncertain. Germline assignment: CDR1 MNHNS and CDR2 SASEGT. V was cut by 7 bases and J by 0 bases, with 7 bases left in between. The CDR3 is 13 amino acids. This chain's CDR3 is CASKGGSNQPQHF. DNA of the CDR3: TGTGCCAGCAAAGGTGGTAGCAATCAGCCCCAGCATTTT.

This clone has more than one count but fewer than ten. The V call is TRBV4-1, the J call TRBJ2-3, with 7 bases matching TRBD1. The CDR3 loop spans 17 amino acids. V lost 1 base and J lost 0; bases outside the gene matches: 7. Germline V gene data show CDR1 as MGHRA and CDR2 as YSYEKL. CDR3 nucleotides: TGCGCCAGCAGCCAAGCTTTGGGACAGACTAGCACAGATACGCAGTATTTT. It is translated as CASSQALGQTSTDTQYF.

The gene calls are TRBV7-2 and TRBJ1-1; D might be TRBD1 (5 bases). The CDR3 covers 14 residues. V was cut by 5 bases and J by 1 base, with 11 bases left in between. In germline, CDR1 is SGHTA, CDR2 FQGNSA. The CDR3 is CASSLNQGNTEAFF. CDR3 nucleotide sequence: TGTGCCAGCAGCCTAAACCAGGGGAACACTGAAGCTTTCTTT.